This entry is about one T cell receptor beta chain. The antigen remains undetermined. Here immunoSEQ multiplex PCR was the method, and the copy in TCRdb shows in-frame clones only, minus some. This table holds about 43,000 clones, less than 75% found once. Patients with chemo-refractory metastatic non-small-cell lung cancer received focal radiation plus CTLA-4 blockade with ipilimumab. The data stem from a study of radiotherapy plus CTLA-4 blockade in lung cancer. Study in general: There were objective responses in 15% to 20% of patients, and 31% had disease control. Findings of the study overall: Blood saw expansion of tumor-derived TCR clones after radiotherapy plus ipilimumab. According to reports, early shifts in blood T cell clones, alongside interferon-beta, forecast response most accurately.

Germline V gene sequence: CDR1 MRHNA, CDR2 SNTAGT. V lost 6 bases, J lost 1 base, and 10 bases lay in between. CDR3 length: 14 amino acids. Sequenced material: peripheral blood, taken from a patient treated with radiotherapy plus ipilimumab. The rearrangement joins TRBV6-4 to TRBJ1-5; D remains unclear. This receptor was identified in a human donor with non-small cell lung cancer who had a partial response to radiotherapy plus ipilimumab. The CDR3 protein is CASRVGVSNQPQHF. CDR3 bases: TGTGCCAGCAGAGTGGGAGTGAGCAATCAGCCCCAGCATTTT.